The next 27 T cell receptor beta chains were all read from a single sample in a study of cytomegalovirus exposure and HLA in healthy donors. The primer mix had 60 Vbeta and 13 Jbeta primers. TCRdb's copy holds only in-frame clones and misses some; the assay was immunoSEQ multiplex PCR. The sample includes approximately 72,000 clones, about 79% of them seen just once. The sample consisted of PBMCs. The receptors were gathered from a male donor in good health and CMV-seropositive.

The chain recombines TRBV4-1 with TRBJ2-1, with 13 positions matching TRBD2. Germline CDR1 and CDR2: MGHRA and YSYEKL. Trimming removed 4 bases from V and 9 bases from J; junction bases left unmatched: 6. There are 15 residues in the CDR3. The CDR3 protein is CASSPGLAGVREQFF. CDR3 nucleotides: TGCGCCAGCAGCCCCGGACTAGCGGGAGTTCGTGAGCAGTTCTTC.

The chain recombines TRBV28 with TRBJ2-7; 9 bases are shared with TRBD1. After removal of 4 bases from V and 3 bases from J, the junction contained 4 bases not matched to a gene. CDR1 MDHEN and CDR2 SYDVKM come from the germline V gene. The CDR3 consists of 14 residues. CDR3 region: CASSSPGQGYEQYF. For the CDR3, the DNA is TGTGCCAGCAGTTCGCCGGGACAGGGCTACGAGCAGTACTTC.

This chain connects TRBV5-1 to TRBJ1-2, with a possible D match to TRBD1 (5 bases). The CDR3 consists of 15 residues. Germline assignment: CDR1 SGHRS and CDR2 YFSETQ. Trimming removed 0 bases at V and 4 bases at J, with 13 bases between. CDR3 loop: CASSLDGGVGYGYTF. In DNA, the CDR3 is TGCGCCAGCAGCTTGGACGGAGGGGTAGGCTATGGCTACACCTTC.

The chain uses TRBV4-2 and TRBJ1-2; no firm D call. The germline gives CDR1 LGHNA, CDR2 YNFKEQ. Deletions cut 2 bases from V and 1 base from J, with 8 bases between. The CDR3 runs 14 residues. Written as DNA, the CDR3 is TGTGCCAGCAGCCAATTCGGAGATAACTATGGCTACACCTTC. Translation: CASSQFGDNYGYTF.

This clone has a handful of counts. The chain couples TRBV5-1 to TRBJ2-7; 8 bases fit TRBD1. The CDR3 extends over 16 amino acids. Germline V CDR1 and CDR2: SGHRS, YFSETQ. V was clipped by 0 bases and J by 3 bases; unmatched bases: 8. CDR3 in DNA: TGCGCCAGCAGCTTGGAGGGCTGGACAGGGAGCTACGAGCAGTACTTC. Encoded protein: CASSLEGWTGSYEQYF.

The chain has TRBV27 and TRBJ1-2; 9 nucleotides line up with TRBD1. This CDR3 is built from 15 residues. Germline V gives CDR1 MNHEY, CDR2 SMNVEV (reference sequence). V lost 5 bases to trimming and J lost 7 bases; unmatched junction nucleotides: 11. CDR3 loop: CASSETRTGVFGYTF. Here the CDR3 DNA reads TGTGCCAGCAGTGAGACAAGGACAGGGGTTTTTGGCTACACCTTC.

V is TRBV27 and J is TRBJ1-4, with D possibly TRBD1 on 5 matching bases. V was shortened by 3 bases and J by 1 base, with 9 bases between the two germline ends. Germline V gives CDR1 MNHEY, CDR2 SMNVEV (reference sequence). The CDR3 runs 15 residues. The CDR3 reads CASSLRRETNEKLFF. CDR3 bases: TGTGCCAGCAGTTTGCGCAGGGAAACTAATGAAAAACTGTTTTTT.

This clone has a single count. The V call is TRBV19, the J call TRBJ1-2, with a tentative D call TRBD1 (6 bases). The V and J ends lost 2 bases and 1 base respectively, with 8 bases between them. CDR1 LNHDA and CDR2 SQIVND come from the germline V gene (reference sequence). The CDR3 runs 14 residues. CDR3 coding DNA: TGTGCCAGTAGTATATGGGGGCATAACTATGGCTACACCTTC. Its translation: CASSIWGHNYGYTF.

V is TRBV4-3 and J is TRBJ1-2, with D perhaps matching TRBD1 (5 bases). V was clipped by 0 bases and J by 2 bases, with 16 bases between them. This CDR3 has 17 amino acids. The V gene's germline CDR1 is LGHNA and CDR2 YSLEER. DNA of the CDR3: TGCGCCAGCAGCCAAGATGGGGCAGGCCGTAACAACTATGGCTACACCTTC. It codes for CASSQDGAGRNNYGYTF.

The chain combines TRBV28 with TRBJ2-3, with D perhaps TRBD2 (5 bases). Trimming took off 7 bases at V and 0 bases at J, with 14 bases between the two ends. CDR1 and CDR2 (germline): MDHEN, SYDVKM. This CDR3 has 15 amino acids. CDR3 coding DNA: TGTGCCAGCAACCCGGGGAGCGCTAGCACAGATACGCAGTATTTT. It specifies CASNPGSASTDTQYF.

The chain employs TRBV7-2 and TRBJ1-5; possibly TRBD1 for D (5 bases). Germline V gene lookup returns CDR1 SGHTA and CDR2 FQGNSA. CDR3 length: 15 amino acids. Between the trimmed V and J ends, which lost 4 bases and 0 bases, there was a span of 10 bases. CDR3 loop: CASSSGLDSNQPQHF. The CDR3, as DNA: TGTGCCAGCAGCTCGGGACTCGATAGCAATCAGCCCCAGCATTTT.

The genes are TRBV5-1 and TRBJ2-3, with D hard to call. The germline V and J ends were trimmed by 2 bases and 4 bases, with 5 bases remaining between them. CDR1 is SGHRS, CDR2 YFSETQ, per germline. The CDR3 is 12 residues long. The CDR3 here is CASSFLADTQYF. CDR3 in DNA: TGCGCCAGCAGCTTTCTCGCAGATACGCAGTATTTT.

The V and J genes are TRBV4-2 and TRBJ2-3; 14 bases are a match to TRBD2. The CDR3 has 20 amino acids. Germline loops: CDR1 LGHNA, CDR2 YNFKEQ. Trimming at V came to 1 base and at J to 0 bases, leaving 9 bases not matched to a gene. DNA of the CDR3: TGTGCCAGCAGCCAAGGGGGGGGACTAGCGGGGGCGAGGAGCACAGATACGCAGTATTTT. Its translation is CASSQGGGLAGARSTDTQYF.

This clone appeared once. Here the CDR3 reads CASSEEAGGPGEQFF. CDR3 in DNA: TGTGCCAGCAGTGAAGAGGCGGGGGGGCCCGGTGAGCAGTTCTTC. The genes are TRBV6-1 and TRBJ2-1, with 9 bases that match TRBD2. Germline V gene lookup returns CDR1 MNHNS and CDR2 SASEGT. The CDR3 runs 15 residues. Trimming took 1 base from V and 9 from J; bases not matched to a gene: 7.

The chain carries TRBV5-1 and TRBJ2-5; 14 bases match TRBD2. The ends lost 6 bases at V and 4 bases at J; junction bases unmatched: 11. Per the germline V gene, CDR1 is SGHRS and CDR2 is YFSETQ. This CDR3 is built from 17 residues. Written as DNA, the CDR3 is TGCGCCAGCACCTCCGGGACTAGCGGGAGATCTGGAGAGACCCAGTACTTC. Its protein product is CASTSGTSGRSGETQYF.

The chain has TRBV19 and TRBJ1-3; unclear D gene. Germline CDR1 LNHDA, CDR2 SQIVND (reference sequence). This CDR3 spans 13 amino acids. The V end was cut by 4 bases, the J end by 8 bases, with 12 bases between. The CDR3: CASSTRLYDTIYF. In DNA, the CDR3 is TGTGCCAGTAGTACCCGACTTTACGACACCATATATTTT. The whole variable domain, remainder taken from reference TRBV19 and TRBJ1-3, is DGGITQSPKYLFRKEGQNVTLSCEQNLNHDAMYWYRQDPGQGLRLIYYSQIVNDFQKGDIAEGYSVSREKKESFPLTVTSAQKNPTAFYLCASSTRLYDTIYFGEGSWLTVV.

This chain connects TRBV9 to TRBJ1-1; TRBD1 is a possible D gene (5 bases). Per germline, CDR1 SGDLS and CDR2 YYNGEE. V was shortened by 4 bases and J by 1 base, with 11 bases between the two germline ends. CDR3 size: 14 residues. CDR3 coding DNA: TGTGCCAGCAGCACCAGTACAGGGAACACTGAAGCTTTCTTT. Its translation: CASSTSTGNTEAFF.

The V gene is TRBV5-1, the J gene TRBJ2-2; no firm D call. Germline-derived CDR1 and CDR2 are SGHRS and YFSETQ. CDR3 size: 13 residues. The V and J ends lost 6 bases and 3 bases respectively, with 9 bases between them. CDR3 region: CASTYVDTGELFF. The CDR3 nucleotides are TGCGCCAGCACCTATGTTGACACCGGGGAGCTGTTTTTT.

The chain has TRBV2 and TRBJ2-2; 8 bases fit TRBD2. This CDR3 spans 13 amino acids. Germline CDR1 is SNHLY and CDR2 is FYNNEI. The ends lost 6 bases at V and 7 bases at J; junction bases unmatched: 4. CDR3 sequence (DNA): TGTGCCAGCAGCGACAGCGGGAGCGGGGAGCTGTTTTTT. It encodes CASSDSGSGELFF.

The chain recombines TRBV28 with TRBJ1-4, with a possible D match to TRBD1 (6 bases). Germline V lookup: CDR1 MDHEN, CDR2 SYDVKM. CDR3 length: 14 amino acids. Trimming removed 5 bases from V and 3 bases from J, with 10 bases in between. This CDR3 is CASSEQGSNEKLFF. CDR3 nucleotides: TGTGCCAGCAGTGAACAGGGTTCTAATGAAAAACTGTTTTTT.

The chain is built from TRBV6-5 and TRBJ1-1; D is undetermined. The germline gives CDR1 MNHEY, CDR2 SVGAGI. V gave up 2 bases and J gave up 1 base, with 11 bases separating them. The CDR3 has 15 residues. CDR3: CASSYDPQENTEAFF. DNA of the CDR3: TGTGCCAGCAGTTACGACCCCCAGGAGAACACTGAAGCTTTCTTT.

The CDR3 DNA is TGTGCCAGCAGCCTAGGACTAGCGGGAGTCATCCCCTACGAGCAGTACTTC. Its protein product is CASSLGLAGVIPYEQYF. The chain recombines TRBV7-6 with TRBJ2-7, with 13 bases identical to TRBD2. CDR3 length: 17 amino acids. Germline values: CDR1 SGHVS, CDR2 FNYEAQ. Germline trimming cut 5 bases from V and 2 bases from J; bases unmatched to any gene: 9.

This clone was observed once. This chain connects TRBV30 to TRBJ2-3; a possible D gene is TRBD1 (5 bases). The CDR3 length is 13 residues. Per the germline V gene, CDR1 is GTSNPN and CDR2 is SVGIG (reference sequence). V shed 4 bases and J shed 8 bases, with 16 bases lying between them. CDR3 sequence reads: CAWNGAGWGTQYF. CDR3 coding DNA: TGTGCCTGGAATGGGGCCGGATGGGGTACGCAGTATTTT.

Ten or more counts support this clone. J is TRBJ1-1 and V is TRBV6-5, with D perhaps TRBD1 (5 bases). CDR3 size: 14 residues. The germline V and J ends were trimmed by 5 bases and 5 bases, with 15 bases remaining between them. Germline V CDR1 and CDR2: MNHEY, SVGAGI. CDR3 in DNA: TGTGCCAGCAGTCCTTGGGGCAGCCCGACTGAAGCTTTCTTT. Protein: CASSPWGSPTEAFF.

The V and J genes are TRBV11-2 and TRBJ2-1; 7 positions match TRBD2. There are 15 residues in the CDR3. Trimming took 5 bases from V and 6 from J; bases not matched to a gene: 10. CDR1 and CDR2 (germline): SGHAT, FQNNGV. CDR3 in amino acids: CASSAWTSGSNEQFF. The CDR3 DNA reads TGTGCCAGCAGCGCATGGACTAGTGGTAGCAATGAGCAGTTCTTC.

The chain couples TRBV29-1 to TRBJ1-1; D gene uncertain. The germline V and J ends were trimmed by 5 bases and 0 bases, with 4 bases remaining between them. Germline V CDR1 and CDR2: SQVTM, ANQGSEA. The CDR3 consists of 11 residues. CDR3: CSVRVNTEAFF. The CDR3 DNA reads TGCAGCGTTCGGGTGAACACTGAAGCTTTCTTT.

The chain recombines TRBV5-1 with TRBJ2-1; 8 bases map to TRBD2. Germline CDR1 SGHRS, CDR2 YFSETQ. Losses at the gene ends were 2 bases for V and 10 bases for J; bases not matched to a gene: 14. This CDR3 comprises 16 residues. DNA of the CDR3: TGCGCCAGCAGCTTCACCGGGACTAGAATCTTCGGGGAGCAGTTCTTC. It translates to CASSFTGTRIFGEQFF. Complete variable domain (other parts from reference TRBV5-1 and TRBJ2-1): KAGVTQTPRYLIKTRGQQVTLSCSPISGHRSVSWYQQTPGQGLQFLFEYFSETQRNKGNFPGRFSGRQFSNSRSEMNVSTLELGDSALYLCASSFTGTRIFGEQFFGPGTRLTVL.